These 17 T cell receptor beta chains were sequenced from one sample in a study of CD8+CD57+ T cells in acquired aplastic anemia. TCR beta VDJ combinations and CDR3 sequences were profiled from genomic DNA. Using its own MiXCR run on the reads, TCRdb lists one record per CDR3 protein. Seen here are 200,000 to 250,000 distinct CDR3 sequences, 60% to 65% observed once, and the top ten hold approximately 32%. Sequenced input: sorted CD4+, CD8+, or CD8+CD57+ T cells (not recorded which) from PBMCs. These receptors all come from a human donor in good health.

The table lists this clonotype with many counts. The J gene is TRBJ2-2, the V gene TRBV20-1; perhaps TRBD2 as D (6 bases). The CDR3 has 16 residues. The V and J ends lost 0 bases and 0 bases respectively, with 11 bases between them. Germline CDR1 and CDR2: DFQATT and SNEGSKA (reference sequence). The CDR3 spells CSARELVAANTGELFF. CDR3 bases: TGCAGTGCTAGAGAGTTGGTAGCGGCGAACACCGGGGAGCTGTTTTTT.

This clonotype was seen many times. The chain carries TRBV7-9 and TRBJ2-2; D is tentatively TRBD1 or TRBD2 (5 bases each). Trimming removed 11 bases from V and 4 bases from J, with 20 bases in between. The CDR3 contains 15 residues. The germline gives CDR1 SEHNR, CDR2 FQNEAQ (reference sequence). The CDR3 spells CAAPGEGSLTGELFF. The CDR3 DNA follows: TGTGCCGCTCCGGGTGAGGGGTCGCTCACCGGGGAGCTGTTTTTT.

The rearrangement links TRBV5-8 to TRBJ1-5, with D possibly being TRBD1 (6 bases). This CDR3 has 13 amino acids. The germline gives CDR1 SGHTS, CDR2 YDEGEE. V shed 0 bases and J shed 8 bases, with 9 bases lying between them. The CDR3 loop is CASSLEGGEPQHF. CDR3 bases: TGTGCCAGCAGCTTGGAGGGGGGCGAGCCCCAGCATTTT.

The CDR3 loop reads CASSVGLGRLEEQYF. The CDR3, as DNA: TGTGCCAGCAGCGTAGGCTTGGGGCGTTTGGAAGAGCAGTACTTC. The chain couples TRBV9 to TRBJ2-7; D might be TRBD1 (5 bases). There are 15 residues in the CDR3. Looked up from germline, CDR1 is SGDLS and CDR2 is YYNGEE. With 0 bases removed from V and 7 bases from J, the gap between germline ends came to 17 bases.

The V call is TRBV7-9, the J call TRBJ2-3, with TRBD1 matching over 8 bases. Germline V gene lookup returns CDR1 SEHNR and CDR2 FQNEAQ (reference sequence). J lost 4 bases, V lost 5 bases, and 14 bases had no gene match. This CDR3 contains 17 residues. CDR3 in amino acids: CASSLGFLTGAADTQYF. The CDR3 bases are TGTGCCAGCAGCCTTGGATTTTTGACAGGGGCAGCAGATACGCAGTATTTT.

This clonotype has a count of ten or more. The rearrangement joins TRBV7-3 to TRBJ2-7, with TRBD1 identical over 9 bases. The CDR3 spans 13 residues. Germline V CDR1 and CDR2: SGHTA, FQGTGA. Trimming removed 4 bases from V and 3 bases from J; junction bases left unmatched: 1. In DNA form, the CDR3 reads TGTGCCAGCAGCTGGGGACAGGGCTACGAGCAGTACTTC. This encodes CASSWGQGYEQYF.

V is TRBV2 and J is TRBJ2-2; the match to TRBD1 covers 10 bases. This CDR3 spans 14 amino acids. Looked up from germline, CDR1 is SNHLY and CDR2 is FYNNEI. The V and J ends lost 8 bases and 3 bases, in that order; junction bases with no gene match: 3. CDR3 region: CASRGQGYTGELFF. The CDR3 DNA reads as TGTGCCAGCCGGGGACAGGGGTACACCGGGGAGCTGTTTTTT.

This clonotype appeared once. This sequence may be a read error, since a much larger clone differs from it by one base. The rearrangement joins TRBV7-3 to TRBJ2-7, with D unclear. Germline V CDR1 and CDR2: SGHTA, FQGTGA. This CDR3 region has 15 residues. CDR3 DNA: TGTGCCAGCAGTCCCCGAGGAGCGATCACCTACGAGCAGTGCTTC. Its translation is CASSPRGAITYEQCF.

The chain couples TRBV20-1 to TRBJ1-2, with D perhaps TRBD1 (5 bases). The V end lost 2 bases, the J end lost 2 bases, and 15 bases lay between the germline ends. The germline gives CDR1 DFQATT, CDR2 SNEGSKA (reference sequence). CDR3 size: 15 residues. The DNA for the CDR3 is TGCAGTGCTAGACACACCGCGGACATAAACTATGGCTACACCTTC. Its protein is CSARHTADINYGYTF.

This clonotype was detected many times. This chain links TRBV19 with TRBJ2-1, with 9 bases fitting TRBD2. Germline CDR1 is LNHDA and CDR2 is SQIVND (reference sequence). With 3 bases clipped from V and 6 bases from J, the junction kept 6 bases outside the gene matches. CDR3 size: 15 residues. Here the CDR3 DNA reads TGTGCCAGTAGTATTAGCGGGAGCCTTTTCAATGAGCAGTTCTTC. Protein sequence: CASSISGSLFNEQFF.

V usage is TRBV24-1 and J usage is TRBJ2-1; 8 nucleotides align to TRBD2. Germline CDR1 reads KGHDR; CDR2 reads SFDVKD. The CDR3 loop spans 14 amino acids. V was clipped by 8 bases and J by 7 bases; unmatched bases: 9. For the CDR3, the DNA is TGTGCCACCAACTCCGGGACTAGGGCGAATGAGCAGTTCTTC. Protein: CATNSGTRANEQFF.

J is TRBJ1-4 and V is TRBV29-1; 7 positions agree with TRBD1. CDR1 and CDR2 from the germline V gene are SQVTM and ANQGSEA. Losses at the gene ends were 4 bases for V and 5 bases for J; bases not matched to a gene: 10. The CDR3 is 15 amino acids. In DNA form, the CDR3 reads TGCAGCGTTGCTGATAAGGGACAGCTGAATGAAAAACTGTTTTTT. It yields the protein CSVADKGQLNEKLFF.

This clonotype has just one count. V is TRBV10-3 and J is TRBJ1-3; D remains unclear. Trimming took off 10 bases at V and 4 bases at J, with 14 bases between the two ends. Germline lookup yields CDR1 ENHRY and CDR2 SYGVKD. The CDR3 extends over 13 amino acids. Here the CDR3 reads CARSRELGNTIYF. The CDR3 DNA follows: TGTGCCAGGAGCCGGGAATTGGGAAACACCATATATTTT.

The chain recombines TRBV9 with TRBJ2-3; 9 nucleotides agree with TRBD1. Per germline, CDR1 SGDLS and CDR2 YYNGEE. V lost 2 bases to trimming and J lost 5 bases; unmatched junction nucleotides: 0. The CDR3 has 13 residues. CDR3 in amino acids: CASSVTGGDTQYF. The CDR3 coding sequence is TGTGCCAGCAGCGTGACAGGGGGAGATACGCAGTATTTT.

The chain recombines TRBV24-1 with TRBJ1-5; the match to TRBD1 covers 7 bases. This CDR3 has 14 amino acids. V trimming: 9 bases; J trimming: 3 bases; junction bases outside the gene matches: 7. Germline V lookup: CDR1 KGHDR, CDR2 SFDVKD. In DNA, the CDR3 is TGTGCCACCGCGGGACAGAGCTTCAATCAGCCCCAGCATTTT. This translates into CATAGQSFNQPQHF.

V gene TRBV9 combines with J gene TRBJ1-6; the match to TRBD1 covers 8 bases. The junction had 8 bases not matched to a gene; V was cut back by 4 bases and J by 2 bases. The CDR3 runs to 17 residues. Germline loops: CDR1 SGDLS, CDR2 YYNGEE. The CDR3 protein is CASSPGQGMPYNSPLHF. The CDR3 DNA is TGTGCCAGCAGCCCTGGACAGGGAATGCCCTATAATTCACCCCTCCACTTT.

This chain links TRBV2 with TRBJ1-1; D is uncertain. In germline, CDR1 is SNHLY, CDR2 FYNNEI. V shed 6 bases and J shed 3 bases, with 20 bases lying between them. This CDR3 is 16 amino acids long. CDR3 sequence: CASRYLHYLTYTEAFF. Here the CDR3 DNA reads TGTGCCAGCAGGTATCTGCATTATTTAACCTACACTGAAGCTTTCTTT. Full variable domain (outside the CDR3, taken from reference TRBV2 and TRBJ1-1): EPEVTQTPSHQVTQMGQEVILRCVPISNHLYFYWYRQILGQKVEFLVSFYNNEISEKSEIFDDQFSVERPDGSNFTLKIRSTKLEDSAMYFCASRYLHYLTYTEAFFGQGTRLTVV.